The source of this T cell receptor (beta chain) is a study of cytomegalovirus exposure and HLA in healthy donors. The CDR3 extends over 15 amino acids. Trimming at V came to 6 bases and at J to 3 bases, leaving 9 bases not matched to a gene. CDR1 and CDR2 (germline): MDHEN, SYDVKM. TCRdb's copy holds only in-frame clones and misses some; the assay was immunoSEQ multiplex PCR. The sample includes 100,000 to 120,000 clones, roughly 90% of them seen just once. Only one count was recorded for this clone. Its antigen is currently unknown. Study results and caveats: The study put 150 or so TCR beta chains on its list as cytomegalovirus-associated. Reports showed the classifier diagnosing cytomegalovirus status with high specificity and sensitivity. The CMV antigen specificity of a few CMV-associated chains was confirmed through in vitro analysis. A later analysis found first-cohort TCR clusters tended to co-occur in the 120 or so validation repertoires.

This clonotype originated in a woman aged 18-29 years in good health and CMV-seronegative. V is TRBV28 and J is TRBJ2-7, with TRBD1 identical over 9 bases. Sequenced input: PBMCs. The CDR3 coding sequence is TGTGCCAGCAGCTCCACCGGGACAGGGAACTACGAGCAGTACTTC. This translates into CASSSTGTGNYEQYF.